This T cell receptor (beta chain) was sequenced during a study of blood T cell repertoires in COVID-19. CDR1 is SNHLY, CDR2 FYNNEI, per germline. Trimming cost V 6 bases and J 8 bases, with 14 bases left between them. This CDR3 spans 13 amino acids. The table came from immunoSEQ multiplex PCR; TCRdb's copy has only in-frame clones and leaves some out. The table lists roughly 70,000 clones, around 90% of them singletons. The chain joins TRBV2 to TRBJ2-4; tentatively, D is TRBD1 (5 bases). The receptor was isolated from a woman aged 80 or over with active COVID-19. Sequenced input: peripheral blood. The CDR3, as DNA: TGTGCCAGCAGAAAGGGGTCGGGCGACATTCAGTACTTC. Its translation: CASRKGSGDIQYF.